This entry concerns a single TCR beta chain. Data came from immunoSEQ multiplex PCR; TCRdb stores just in-frame clones and leaves some out. The table has about 140,000 clones, 84% seen once. This record belongs to a study of blood T cell repertoires in COVID-19. Across the study: Sources were T cells, B-cell-depleted T cells, or PBMCs; the material itself was cDNA or gDNA.

CDR3 length: 14 amino acids. Germline V gene lookup returns CDR1 SEHNR and CDR2 FQNEAQ (reference sequence). The V end was cut by 5 bases, the J end by 4 bases, with 11 bases between. Specimen: peripheral blood. The chain has TRBV7-9 and TRBJ1-4; perhaps TRBD1 as D (6 bases). This TCR derives from a human donor in a cohort sampled during active COVID-19. CDR3 amino acids: CASSLGQNNEKLFF. In nucleotides, the CDR3 is TGTGCCAGCAGCCTAGGACAGAATAATGAAAAACTGTTTTTT.